Sequencing of this T cell receptor beta chain was carried out in a study of beta chain features in type 1 diabetes. Points from the study as a whole: A potential influence of HLA type upon TCRB rearrangement remained unresolved herein. Patients with Type 1 diabetes showed moderately but significantly shorter TCRB CDR3s in all four CD4+ subsets.

CDR1 GTSNPN and CDR2 SVGIG come from the germline V gene (reference sequence). J was trimmed by 4 bases and V by 8 bases; bases with no gene match: 4. This CDR3 is built from 12 residues. The table lists this clone with a few counts. What it binds is unknown. Isolated RNA was reverse transcribed in full, so expressed TCRB transcripts were sequenced. The assay was immunoSEQ multiplex PCR, and TCRdb's table has in-frame clones only and misses some. This sample has about 650,000 clones, with 12% found just once. Sorting gave populations that all exceeded 98% purity. This receptor was obtained from a man aged 25-45 years with type 1 diabetes. Sequencing was done on a sample of naive CD4+ T cells from blood. The J gene is TRBJ2-3, the V gene TRBV30; 9 bases align to TRBD2. CDR3 sequence: CAAAGGPDTQYF. In DNA form, the CDR3 reads TGTGCCGCGGCGGGGGGGCCAGATACGCAGTATTTT.